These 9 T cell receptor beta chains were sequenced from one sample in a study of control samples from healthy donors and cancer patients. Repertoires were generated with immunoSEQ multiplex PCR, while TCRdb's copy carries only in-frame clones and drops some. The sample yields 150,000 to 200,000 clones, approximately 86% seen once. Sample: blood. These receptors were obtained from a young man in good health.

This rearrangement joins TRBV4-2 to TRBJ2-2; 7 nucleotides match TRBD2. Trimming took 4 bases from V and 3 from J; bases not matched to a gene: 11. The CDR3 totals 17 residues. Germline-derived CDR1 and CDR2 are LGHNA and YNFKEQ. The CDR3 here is CASSLGMAGDYTGELFF. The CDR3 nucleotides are TGTGCCAGCAGCCTAGGTATGGCGGGGGATTACACCGGGGAGCTGTTTTTT.

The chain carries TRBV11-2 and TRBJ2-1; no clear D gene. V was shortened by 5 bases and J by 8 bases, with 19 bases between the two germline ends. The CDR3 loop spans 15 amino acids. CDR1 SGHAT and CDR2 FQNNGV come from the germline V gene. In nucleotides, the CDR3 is TGTGCCAGCAGCGTAGTCTCGGGCAGTCGAGATGAGCAGTTCTTC. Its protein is CASSVVSGSRDEQFF.

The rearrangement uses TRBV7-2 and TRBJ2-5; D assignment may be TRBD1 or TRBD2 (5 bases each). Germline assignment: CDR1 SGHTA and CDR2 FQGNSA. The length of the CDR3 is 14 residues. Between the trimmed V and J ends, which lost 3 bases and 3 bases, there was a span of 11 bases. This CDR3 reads CASSFGTVEETQYF. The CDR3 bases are TGTGCCAGCAGCTTCGGGACGGTGGAAGAGACCCAGTACTTC. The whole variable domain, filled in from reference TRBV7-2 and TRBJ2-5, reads GAGVSQSPSNKVTEKGKDVELRCDPISGHTALYWYRQSLGQGLEFLIYFQGNSAPDKSGLPSDRFSAERTGGSVSTLTIQRTQQEDSAVYLCASSFGTVEETQYFGPGTRLLVL.

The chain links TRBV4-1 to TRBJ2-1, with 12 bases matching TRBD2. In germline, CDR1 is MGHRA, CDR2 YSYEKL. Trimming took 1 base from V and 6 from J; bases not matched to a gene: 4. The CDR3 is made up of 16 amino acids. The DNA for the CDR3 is TGCGCCAGCAGCCAAGTACTAGCGGGGGGTCCCAATGAGCAGTTCTTC. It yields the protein CASSQVLAGGPNEQFF.

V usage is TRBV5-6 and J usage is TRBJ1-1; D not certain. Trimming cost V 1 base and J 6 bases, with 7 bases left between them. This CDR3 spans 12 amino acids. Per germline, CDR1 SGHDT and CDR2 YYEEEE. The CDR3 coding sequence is TGTGCCAGCAGCTTGAGGTTTGCTGAAGCTTTCTTT. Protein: CASSLRFAEAFF.

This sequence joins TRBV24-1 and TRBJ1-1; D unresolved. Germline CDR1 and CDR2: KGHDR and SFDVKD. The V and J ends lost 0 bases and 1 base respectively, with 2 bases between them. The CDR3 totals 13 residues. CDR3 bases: TGTGCCACCAGTGATTTGGAGAACACTGAAGCTTTCTTT. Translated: CATSDLENTEAFF.

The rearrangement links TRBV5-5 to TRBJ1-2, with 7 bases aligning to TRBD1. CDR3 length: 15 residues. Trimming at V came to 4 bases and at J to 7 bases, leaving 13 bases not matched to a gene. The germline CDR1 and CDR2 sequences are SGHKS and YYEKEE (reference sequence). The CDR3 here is CASSPRDSIGSGYTF. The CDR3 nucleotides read TGTGCCAGCAGCCCCCGGGACAGTATTGGATCTGGCTACACCTTC.

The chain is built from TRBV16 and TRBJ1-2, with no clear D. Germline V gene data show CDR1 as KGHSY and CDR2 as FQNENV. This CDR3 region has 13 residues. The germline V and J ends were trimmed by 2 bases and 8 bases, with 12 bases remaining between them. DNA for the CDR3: TGTGCCAGCAGCCAAGAACCGGGGAGGGGCTACACCTTC. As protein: CASSQEPGRGYTF.

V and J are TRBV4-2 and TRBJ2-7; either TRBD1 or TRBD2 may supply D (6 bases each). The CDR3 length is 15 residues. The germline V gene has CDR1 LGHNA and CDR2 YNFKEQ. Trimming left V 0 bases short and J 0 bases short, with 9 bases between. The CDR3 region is CASSQDEGGSYEQYF. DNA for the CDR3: TGTGCCAGCAGCCAAGATGAGGGGGGCTCCTACGAGCAGTACTTC.